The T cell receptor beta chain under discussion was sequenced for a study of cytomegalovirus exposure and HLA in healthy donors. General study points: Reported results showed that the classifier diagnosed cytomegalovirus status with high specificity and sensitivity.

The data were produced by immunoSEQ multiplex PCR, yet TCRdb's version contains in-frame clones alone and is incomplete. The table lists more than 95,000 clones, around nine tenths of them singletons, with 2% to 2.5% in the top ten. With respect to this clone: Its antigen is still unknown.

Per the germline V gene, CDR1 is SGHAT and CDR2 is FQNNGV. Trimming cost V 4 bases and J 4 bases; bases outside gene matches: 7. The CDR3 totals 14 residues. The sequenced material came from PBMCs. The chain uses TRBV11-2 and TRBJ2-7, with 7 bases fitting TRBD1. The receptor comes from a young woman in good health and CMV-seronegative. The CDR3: CASSYSGGAYEQYF. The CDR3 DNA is TGTGCCAGCAGCTACTCAGGGGGAGCTTACGAGCAGTACTTC.